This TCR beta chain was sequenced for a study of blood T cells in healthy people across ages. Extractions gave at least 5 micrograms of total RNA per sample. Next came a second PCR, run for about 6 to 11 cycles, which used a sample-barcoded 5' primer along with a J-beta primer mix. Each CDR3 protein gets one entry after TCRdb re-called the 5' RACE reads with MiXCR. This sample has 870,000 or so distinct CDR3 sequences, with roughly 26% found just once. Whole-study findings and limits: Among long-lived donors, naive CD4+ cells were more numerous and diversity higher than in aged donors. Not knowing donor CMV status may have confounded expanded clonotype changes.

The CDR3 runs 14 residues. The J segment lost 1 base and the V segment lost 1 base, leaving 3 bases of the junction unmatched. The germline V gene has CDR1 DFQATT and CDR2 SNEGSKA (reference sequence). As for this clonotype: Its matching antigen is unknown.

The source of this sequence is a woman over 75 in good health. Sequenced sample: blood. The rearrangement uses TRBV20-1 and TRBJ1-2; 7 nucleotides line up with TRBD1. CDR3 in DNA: TGCAGTGCTAGAGGACAGGGACATAACTATGGCTACACCTTC. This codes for CSARGQGHNYGYTF.